This T cell receptor (beta chain) originates from a study of blood T cell repertoires in COVID-19. Enrollment of patients from Seattle took place during active infection, with longitudinal follow-up. Assay used: immunoSEQ multiplex PCR; TCRdb lists only in-frame clones, some missing. The table records some 48,000 clones, over 85% of them present only once. There are 15 residues in the CDR3. Trimming removed 2 bases from V and 3 bases from J, with 14 bases in between. Germline V gene data show CDR1 as SGHTA and CDR2 as FQGNSA. V usage is TRBV7-2 and J usage is TRBJ2-7, with a possible D match to TRBD2 (6 bases). Input material: peripheral blood. This clonotype was obtained from a man in his 60s with COVID-19, enrolled during active disease. CDR3 nucleotide sequence: TGTGCCAGCAGCTTATCCCGGGGGAGTTACTACGAGCAGTACTTC. Translated, it gives CASSLSRGSYYEQYF.